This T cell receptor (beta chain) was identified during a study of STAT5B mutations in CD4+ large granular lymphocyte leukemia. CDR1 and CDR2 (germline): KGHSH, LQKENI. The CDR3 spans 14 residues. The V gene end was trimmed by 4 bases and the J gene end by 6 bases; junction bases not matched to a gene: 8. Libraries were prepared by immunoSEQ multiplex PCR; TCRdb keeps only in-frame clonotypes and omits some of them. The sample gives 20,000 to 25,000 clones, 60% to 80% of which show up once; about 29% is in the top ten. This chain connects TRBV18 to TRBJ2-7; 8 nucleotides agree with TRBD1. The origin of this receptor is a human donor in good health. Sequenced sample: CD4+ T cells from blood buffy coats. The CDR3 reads CASSLSQGATEQYF. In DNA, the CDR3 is TGTGCCAGCTCACTGAGTCAGGGGGCCACCGAGCAGTACTTC. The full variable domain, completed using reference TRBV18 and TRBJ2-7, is NAGVMQNPRHLVRRRGQEARLRCSPMKGHSHVYWYRQLPEEGLKFMVYLQKENIIDESGMPKERFSAEFPKEGPSILRIQQVVRGDSAAYFCASSLSQGATEQYFGPGTRLTVT.